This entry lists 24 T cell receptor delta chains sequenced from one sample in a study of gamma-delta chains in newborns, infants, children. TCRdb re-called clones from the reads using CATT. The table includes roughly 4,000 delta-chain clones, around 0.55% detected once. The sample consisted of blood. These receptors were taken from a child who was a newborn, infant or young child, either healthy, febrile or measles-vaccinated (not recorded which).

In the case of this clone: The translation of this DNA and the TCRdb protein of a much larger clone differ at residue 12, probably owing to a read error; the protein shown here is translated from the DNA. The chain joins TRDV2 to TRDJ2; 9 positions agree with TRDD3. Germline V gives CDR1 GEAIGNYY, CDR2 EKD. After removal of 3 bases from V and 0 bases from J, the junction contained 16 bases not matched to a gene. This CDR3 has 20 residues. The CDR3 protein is CACDPVRFTGGHPLTAQLFF. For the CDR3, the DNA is TGTGCCTGTGACCCAGTTCGATTTACTGGGGGACACCCTTTGACAGCACAACTCTTCTTT.

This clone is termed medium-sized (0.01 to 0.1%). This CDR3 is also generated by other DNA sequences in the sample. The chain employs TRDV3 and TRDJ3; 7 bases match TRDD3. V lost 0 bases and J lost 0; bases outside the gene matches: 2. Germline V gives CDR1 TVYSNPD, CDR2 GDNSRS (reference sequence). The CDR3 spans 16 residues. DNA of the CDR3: TGTGCCTTTAGCCGGGGATACTCCTGGGACACCCGACAGATGTTTTTC. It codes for CAFSRGYSWDTRQMFF.

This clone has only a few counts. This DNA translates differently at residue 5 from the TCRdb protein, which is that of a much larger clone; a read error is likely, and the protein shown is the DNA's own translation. DNA for the CDR3: TGTGCCTGTGACGCCGTCTGGGGGAGCTCCTGGGACACCCGACAGATGTTTTTC. Its translation is CACDAVWGSSWDTRQMFF. The chain couples TRDV2 to TRDJ3, with 8 nucleotides matching TRDD3. The CDR3 is 18 amino acids. The junction had 6 bases not matched to a gene; V was cut back by 3 bases and J by 0 bases. Germline V gene lookup returns CDR1 GEAIGNYY and CDR2 EKD.

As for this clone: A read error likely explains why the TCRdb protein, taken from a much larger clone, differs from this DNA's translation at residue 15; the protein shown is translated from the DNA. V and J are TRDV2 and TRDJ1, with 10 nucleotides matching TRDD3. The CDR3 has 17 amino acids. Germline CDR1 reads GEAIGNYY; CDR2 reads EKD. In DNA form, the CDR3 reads TGTGCCTGTGACCATGGGGGATACAGAACGTACACCGATAAACCCATCTTT. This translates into CACDHGGYRTYTDKPIF.

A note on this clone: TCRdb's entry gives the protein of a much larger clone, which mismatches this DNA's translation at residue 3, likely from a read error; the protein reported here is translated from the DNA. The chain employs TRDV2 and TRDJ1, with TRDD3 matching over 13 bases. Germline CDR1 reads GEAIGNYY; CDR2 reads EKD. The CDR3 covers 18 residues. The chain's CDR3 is CARDTVLGDTHYTDKLIF. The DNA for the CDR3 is TGTGCCCGTGACACGGTACTGGGGGATACGCACTACACCGATAAACTCATCTTT.

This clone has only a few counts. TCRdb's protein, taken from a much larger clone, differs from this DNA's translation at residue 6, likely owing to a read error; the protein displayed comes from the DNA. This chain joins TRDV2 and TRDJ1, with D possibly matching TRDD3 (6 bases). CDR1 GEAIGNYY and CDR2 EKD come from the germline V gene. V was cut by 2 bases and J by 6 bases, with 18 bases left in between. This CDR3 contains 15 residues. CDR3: CACDKRGDRGHKLIF. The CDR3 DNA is TGTGCCTGTGACAAACGGGGGGACCGGGGGCATAAACTCATCTTT.

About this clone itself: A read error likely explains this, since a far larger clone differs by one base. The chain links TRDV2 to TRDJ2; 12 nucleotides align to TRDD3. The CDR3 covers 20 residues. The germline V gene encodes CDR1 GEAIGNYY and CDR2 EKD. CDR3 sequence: CACDPVRFTGGYPLTTQLFF. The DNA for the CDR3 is TGTGCCTGTGACCCAGTTCGATTTACTGGGGGATACCCTTTGACAACACAACTCTTCTTT.

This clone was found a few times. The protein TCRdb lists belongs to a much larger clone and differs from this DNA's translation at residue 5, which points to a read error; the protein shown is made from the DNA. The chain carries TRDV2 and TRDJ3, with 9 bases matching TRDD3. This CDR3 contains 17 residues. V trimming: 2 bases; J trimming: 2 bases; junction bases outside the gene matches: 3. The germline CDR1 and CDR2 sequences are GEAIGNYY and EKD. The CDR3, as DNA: TGTGCCTGTGACATGCTGGGGGATCCCTGGGACACCCGACAGATGTTTTTC. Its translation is CACDMLGDPWDTRQMFF.

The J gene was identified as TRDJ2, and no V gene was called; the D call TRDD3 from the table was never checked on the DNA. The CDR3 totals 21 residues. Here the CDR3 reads CACDRRILLGDAVRALTAQHF. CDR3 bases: TGTGCCTGTGACCGCCGTATATTACTGGGGGATGCAGTCCGAGCTTTGACAGCACAACACTTC.

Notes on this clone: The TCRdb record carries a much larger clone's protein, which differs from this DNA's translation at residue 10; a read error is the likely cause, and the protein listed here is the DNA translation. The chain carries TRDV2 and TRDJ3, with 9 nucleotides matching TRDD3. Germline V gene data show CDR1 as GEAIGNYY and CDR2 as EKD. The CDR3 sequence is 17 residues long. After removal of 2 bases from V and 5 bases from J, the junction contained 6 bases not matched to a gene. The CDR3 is CACDILGDTRDTRQMFF. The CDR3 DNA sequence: TGTGCCTGTGACATACTGGGGGACACCCGGGACACCCGACAGATGTTTTTC.

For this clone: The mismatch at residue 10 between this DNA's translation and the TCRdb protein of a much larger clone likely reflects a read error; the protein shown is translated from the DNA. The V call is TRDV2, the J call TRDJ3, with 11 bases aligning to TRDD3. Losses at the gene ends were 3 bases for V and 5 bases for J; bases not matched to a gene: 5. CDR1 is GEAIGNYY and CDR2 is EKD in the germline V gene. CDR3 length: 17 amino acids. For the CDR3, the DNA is TGTGCCTGTGACGCTGGGGGATACCCCCGGGACACCCGACAGATGTTTTTC. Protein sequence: CACDAGGYPRDTRQMFF.

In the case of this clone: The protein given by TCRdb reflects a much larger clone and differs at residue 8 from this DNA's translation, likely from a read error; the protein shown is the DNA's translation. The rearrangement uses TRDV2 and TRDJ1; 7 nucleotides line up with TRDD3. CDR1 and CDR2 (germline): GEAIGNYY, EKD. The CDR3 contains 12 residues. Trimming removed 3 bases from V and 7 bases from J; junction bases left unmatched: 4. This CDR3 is CACDSGYGKLIF. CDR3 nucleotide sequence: TGTGCCTGTGACTCCGGATACGGTAAACTCATCTTT.

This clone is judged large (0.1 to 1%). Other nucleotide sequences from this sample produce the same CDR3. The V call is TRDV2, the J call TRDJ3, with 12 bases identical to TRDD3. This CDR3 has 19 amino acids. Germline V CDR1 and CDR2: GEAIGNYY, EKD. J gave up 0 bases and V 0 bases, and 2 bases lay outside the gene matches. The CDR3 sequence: CACDTVWGIRSWDTRQMFF. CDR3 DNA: TGTGCCTGTGACACCGTCTGGGGGATACGCTCCTGGGACACCCGACAGATGTTTTTC.

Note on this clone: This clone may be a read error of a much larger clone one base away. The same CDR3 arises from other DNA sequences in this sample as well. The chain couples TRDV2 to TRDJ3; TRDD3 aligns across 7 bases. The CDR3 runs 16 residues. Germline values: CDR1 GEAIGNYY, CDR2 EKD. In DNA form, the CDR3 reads TGTGCCTGTGACACCAAACTGGGGTGGGACACTCGACAGATGTTTTTC. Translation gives CACDTKLGWDTRQMFF.

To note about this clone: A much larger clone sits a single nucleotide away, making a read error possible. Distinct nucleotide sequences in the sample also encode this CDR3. This chain's CDR3 is CACDTVNWGSSSWDTRQMFF. In DNA, the CDR3 is TGTGCCTGTGACACCGTAAACTGGGGGTCGAGCTCCTGGGACACCCGACAGATGTTTTTC. This sequence joins TRDV2 and TRDJ3, with 8 bases that match TRDD3. The length of the CDR3 is 20 residues. Germline CDR1 and CDR2: GEAIGNYY and EKD. V shed 0 bases and J 0 bases; nucleotides not matched to a gene: 9.

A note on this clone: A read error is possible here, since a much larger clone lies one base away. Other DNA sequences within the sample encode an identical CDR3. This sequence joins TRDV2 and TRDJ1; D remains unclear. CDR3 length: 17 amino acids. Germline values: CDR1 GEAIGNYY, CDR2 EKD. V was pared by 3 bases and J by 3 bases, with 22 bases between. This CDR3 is CACDFLAISAGADKLIF. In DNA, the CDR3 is TGTGCCTGTGACTTTCTAGCCATATCTGCGGGCGCCGATAAACTCATCTTT.

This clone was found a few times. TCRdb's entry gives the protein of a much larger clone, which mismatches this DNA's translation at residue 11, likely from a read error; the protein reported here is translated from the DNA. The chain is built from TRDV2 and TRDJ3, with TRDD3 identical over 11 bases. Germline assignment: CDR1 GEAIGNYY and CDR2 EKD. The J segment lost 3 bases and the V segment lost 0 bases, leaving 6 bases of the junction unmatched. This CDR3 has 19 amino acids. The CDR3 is CACDTWGIRSFWDTRQMFF. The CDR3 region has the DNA TGTGCCTGTGACACCTGGGGGATACGGAGCTTCTGGGACACCCGACAGATGTTTTTC.

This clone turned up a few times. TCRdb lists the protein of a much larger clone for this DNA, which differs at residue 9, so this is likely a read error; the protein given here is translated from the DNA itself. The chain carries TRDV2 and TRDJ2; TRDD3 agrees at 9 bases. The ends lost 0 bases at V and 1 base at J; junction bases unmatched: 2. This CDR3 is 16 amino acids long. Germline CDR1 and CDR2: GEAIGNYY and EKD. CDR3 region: CACDTVGDNLTAQLFF. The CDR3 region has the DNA TGTGCCTGTGACACCGTGGGGGATAATTTGACAGCACAACTCTTCTTT.

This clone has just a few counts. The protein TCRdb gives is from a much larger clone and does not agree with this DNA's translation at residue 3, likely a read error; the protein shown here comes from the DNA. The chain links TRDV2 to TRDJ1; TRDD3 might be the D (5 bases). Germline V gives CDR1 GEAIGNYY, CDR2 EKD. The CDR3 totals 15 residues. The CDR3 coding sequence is TGTGCCCGTGACACCGGGGGTTCGTACACCGATAAACTCATCTTT. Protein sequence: CARDTGGSYTDKLIF.

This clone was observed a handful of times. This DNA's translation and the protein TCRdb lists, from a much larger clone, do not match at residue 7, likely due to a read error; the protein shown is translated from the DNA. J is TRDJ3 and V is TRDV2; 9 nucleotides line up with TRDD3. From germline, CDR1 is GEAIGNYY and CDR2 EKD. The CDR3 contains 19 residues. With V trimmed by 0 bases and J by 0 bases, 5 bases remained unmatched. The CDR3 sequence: CACDTTPGGFSWDTRQMFF. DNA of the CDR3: TGTGCCTGTGACACCACTCCTGGGGGATTCTCCTGGGACACCCGACAGATGTTTTTC.

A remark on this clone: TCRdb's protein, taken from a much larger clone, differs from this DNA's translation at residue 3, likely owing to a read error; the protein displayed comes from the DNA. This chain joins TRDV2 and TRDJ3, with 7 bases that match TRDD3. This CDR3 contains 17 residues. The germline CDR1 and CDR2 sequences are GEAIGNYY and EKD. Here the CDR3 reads CARDYGGSSWDTRQMFF. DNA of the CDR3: TGTGCCCGTGATTATGGGGGAAGCTCCTGGGACACCCGACAGATGTTTTTC.

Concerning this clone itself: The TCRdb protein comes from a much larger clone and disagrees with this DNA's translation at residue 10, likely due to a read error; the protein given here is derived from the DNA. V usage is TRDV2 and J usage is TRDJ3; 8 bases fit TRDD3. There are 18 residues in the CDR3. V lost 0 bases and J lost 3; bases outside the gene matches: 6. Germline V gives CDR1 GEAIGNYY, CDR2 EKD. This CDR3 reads CACDTVWGSCWDTRQMFF. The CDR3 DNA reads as TGTGCCTGTGACACCGTCTGGGGGAGCTGCTGGGACACCCGACAGATGTTTTTC.

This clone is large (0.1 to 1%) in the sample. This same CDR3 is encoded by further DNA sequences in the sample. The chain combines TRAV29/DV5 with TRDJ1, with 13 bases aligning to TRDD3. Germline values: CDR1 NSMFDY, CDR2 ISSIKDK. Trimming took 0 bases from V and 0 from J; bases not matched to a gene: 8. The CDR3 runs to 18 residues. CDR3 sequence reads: CAASALTGGYEYTDKLIF. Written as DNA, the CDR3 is TGTGCAGCAAGCGCACTTACTGGGGGATACGAGTACACCGATAAACTCATCTTT. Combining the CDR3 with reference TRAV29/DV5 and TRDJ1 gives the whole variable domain DQQVKQNSPSLSVQEGRISILNCDYTNSMFDYFLWYKKYPAEGPTFLISISSIKDKNEDGRFTVFLNKSAKHLSLHIVPSQPGDSAVYFCAASALTGGYEYTDKLIFGKGTRVTVEP.

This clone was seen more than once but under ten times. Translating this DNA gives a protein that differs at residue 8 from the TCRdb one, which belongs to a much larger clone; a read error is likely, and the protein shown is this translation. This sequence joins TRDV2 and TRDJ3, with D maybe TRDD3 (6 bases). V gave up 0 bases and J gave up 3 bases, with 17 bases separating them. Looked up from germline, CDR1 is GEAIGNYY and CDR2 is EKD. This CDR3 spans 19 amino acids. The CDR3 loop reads CACDTTWEIRGWDTRQMFF. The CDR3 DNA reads TGTGCCTGTGACACCACCTGGGAGATACGTGGCTGGGACACCCGACAGATGTTTTTC.